Given below is one T cell receptor (beta chain) in context. This entry comes from a study of graft-versus-host responses after intestinal transplantation. Study details: Anti-thymocyte globulin was used for induction in all recipients, who then took tacrolimus and steroids for 2 to 4 years. Regarding the study as a whole: Analysis identified GvH clones in recipient marrow, with some appearing first in ileum or blood.

Repertoires were generated with immunoSEQ multiplex PCR, while TCRdb's copy carries only in-frame clones and drops some. The sample shows about 23,000 clones, about 45% of them seen only once. Co-plated with around 200,000 CFSE-labeled responder cells were around 200,000 irradiated, violet-dye-labeled stimulator cells. The CDR3 covers 14 residues. Germline CDR1 reads SGDLS; CDR2 reads YYNGEE. Trimming took 3 bases from V and 0 from J, leaving 7 bases between them. The chain has TRBV9 and TRBJ1-3, with D perhaps matching TRBD1 (5 bases). Sequences were derived from alloreactive CD8+ T cells from a mixed lymphocyte reaction culture, sampled before transplantation. Noted subset: CFSE-low proliferating T cells sorted from roughly six-day pre-transplant mixed lymphocyte reaction (GvH or HvG direction). The sequence was collected from a human patient who was an organ donor for intestinal transplantation. The CDR3 reads CASSDRYSGNTIYF. CDR3 DNA: TGTGCCAGCAGCGACAGGTACTCTGGAAACACCATATATTTT.